The 32 T cell receptor beta chains reported below all come from one sample, sequenced in a study of T cells in pancreatic ductal adenocarcinoma. Using immunoSEQ multiplex PCR, the repertoire was profiled, and TCRdb retains in-frame clones only, with some absent. The table lists about 12,000 clones, 70% to 90% of them singletons. The selected patients with pancreatic ductal adenocarcinoma had surgery but no neoadjuvant therapy. Material: PBMCs. These receptors all come from a human donor with pancreatic ductal adenocarcinoma.

The chain is built from TRBV19 and TRBJ2-7, with D unclear. Germline V lookup: CDR1 LNHDA, CDR2 SQIVND (reference sequence). With 3 bases removed from V and 0 bases from J, the gap between germline ends came to 6 bases. The CDR3 covers 13 residues. This CDR3 reads CASSILVSYEQYF. Here the CDR3 DNA reads TGTGCCAGTAGTATTTTGGTCTCCTACGAGCAGTACTTC.

The chain combines TRBV19 with TRBJ1-5; 8 bases align to TRBD1. Trimming at V came to 10 bases and at J to 5 bases, leaving 10 bases not matched to a gene. The CDR3 is 14 amino acids. Germline CDR1 LNHDA, CDR2 SQIVND (reference sequence). CDR3 DNA sequence: TGTGCCACCGGCAAACAGGGGGTCTATCAGCCCCAGCATTTT. Translated, it gives CATGKQGVYQPQHF.

This chain uses TRBV12-1 with TRBJ2-7; the tabulated D call, TRBD2, remains unverified against the DNA. TRBV12-1 is a known pseudogene. The CDR3 loop spans 17 amino acids. For the CDR3, the DNA is TGTGCCAGCAGCTATGACCCCGGGACTCTTGACTCCTACGAGCAGTACTTC. Translated, it gives CASSYDPGTLDSYEQYF.

The sample holds one count of this clone. V and J are TRBV9 and TRBJ2-2, with 9 bases matching TRBD2. V gave up 4 bases and J gave up 6 bases; unmatched junction bases: 1. The CDR3 is 13 residues long. Per germline, CDR1 SGDLS and CDR2 YYNGEE. CDR3 amino acids: CASSRGGAGELFF. CDR3 coding DNA: TGTGCCAGCAGCCGCGGGGGGGCCGGGGAGCTGTTTTTT.

CDR3 sequence (DNA): TGTGCCAGTAGTATAGGACAGGGTCGCTACGAGCAGTACTTC. Protein: CASSIGQGRYEQYF. The chain carries TRBV19 and TRBJ2-7; 7 bases are a match to TRBD1. The trim removed 1 base at V and 3 bases at J, leaving 3 bases unmatched. Germline V gene lookup returns CDR1 LNHDA and CDR2 SQIVND (reference sequence). This CDR3 spans 14 amino acids.

The gene calls are TRBV11-2 and TRBJ2-3, with 8 bases aligning to TRBD1. The CDR3 spans 19 residues. Trimming took 5 bases from V and 4 from J; bases not matched to a gene: 20. Per the germline V gene, CDR1 is SGHAT and CDR2 is FQNNGV. This CDR3 is CASSPYRVQGAGAADTQYF. The CDR3 nucleotides read TGTGCCAGCAGCCCTTATAGGGTGCAGGGGGCAGGTGCCGCAGATACGCAGTATTTT.

The chain employs TRBV13 and TRBJ1-5; D gene unclear. Germline loops: CDR1 PRHDT, CDR2 FYEKMQ (reference sequence). Trimming left V 0 bases short and J 0 bases short, with 6 bases between. This CDR3 contains 15 residues. The CDR3: CASSLGVDSNQPQHF. The CDR3, as DNA: TGTGCCAGCAGCTTAGGGGTTGATAGCAATCAGCCCCAGCATTTT.

The chain has TRBV10-3 and TRBJ1-1, with D possibly TRBD1 on 6 matching bases. In germline, CDR1 is ENHRY, CDR2 SYGVKD. CDR3 length: 14 residues. V lost 5 bases and J 0 bases, leaving 10 bases between the germline ends. The CDR3 reads CAISTGTMNTEAFF. The CDR3 DNA follows: TGTGCCATCAGTACCGGGACAATGAACACTGAAGCTTTCTTT.

The chain combines TRBV10-3 with TRBJ2-2; TRBD1 matches at 9 bases. The CDR3 is 15 residues long. CDR1 and CDR2 from the germline V gene are ENHRY and SYGVKD. J gave up 2 bases and V 6 bases, and 4 bases lay outside the gene matches. CDR3 DNA sequence: TGTGCCATCAGAGAGGGACAGGGTAACACCGGGGAGCTGTTTTTT. Its protein is CAIREGQGNTGELFF.

This chain uses TRBV19 with TRBJ1-1; 7 positions match TRBD1. This CDR3 comprises 13 residues. The V segment lost 9 bases and the J segment 4 bases; nucleotides outside the gene matches: 8. Germline V lookup: CDR1 LNHDA, CDR2 SQIVND (reference sequence). CDR3 nucleotides: TGTGCCAGCAGACAGGGTGCCCTCACTGAAGCTTTCTTT. Translated: CASRQGALTEAFF. Full variable domain (outside the CDR3, taken from reference TRBV19 and TRBJ1-1): DGGITQSPKYLFRKEGQNVTLSCEQNLNHDAMYWYRQDPGQGLRLIYYSQIVNDFQKGDIAEGYSVSREKKESFPLTVTSAQKNPTAFYLCASRQGALTEAFFGQGTRLTVV.

This clone was seen more than once but under ten times. This chain links TRBV4-3 with TRBJ2-5; possibly TRBD1 for D (5 bases). Trimming removed 0 bases from V and 4 bases from J, with 9 bases in between. Germline V gene data show CDR1 as LGHNA and CDR2 as YSLEER. The CDR3 has 14 amino acids. CDR3 protein: CASSQDAGSETQYF. Here the CDR3 DNA reads TGCGCCAGCAGCCAAGATGCAGGGTCAGAGACCCAGTACTTC.

DNA for the CDR3: TGTGCCAGCAGCCCCAGACTAGCGCTGAATGAGCAGTTCTTC. Protein sequence: CASSPRLALNEQFF. The V gene is TRBV4-2, the J gene TRBJ2-1; 8 bases are a match to TRBD2. The germline V gene encodes CDR1 LGHNA and CDR2 YNFKEQ. This CDR3 has 14 amino acids. Unmatched junction bases numbered 6, after V lost 4 bases and J lost 7 bases.

J is TRBJ2-1 and V is TRBV4-1; 12 nucleotides line up with TRBD2. V lost 6 bases to trimming and J lost 5 bases; unmatched junction nucleotides: 5. CDR1 is MGHRA, CDR2 YSYEKL, per germline. The length of the CDR3 is 15 residues. The CDR3 region has the DNA TGCGCCAGCAGTCTACTAGCGGGGGGAAACAATGAGCAGTTCTTC. It translates to CASSLLAGGNNEQFF.

The CDR3 coding sequence is TGTGCCAGCAGCGTAGCCTGGGGGGGAAGCTCTGGAAACACCATATATTTT. Translation: CASSVAWGGSSGNTIYF. The chain uses TRBV9 and TRBJ1-3; tentatively, D is TRBD1 (5 bases). The CDR3 is 17 amino acids. The V gene's germline CDR1 is SGDLS and CDR2 YYNGEE. Trimming shortened V by 0 bases and J by 0 bases, and 13 bases separated the two germline ends.

The count of this clone is one. The chain combines TRBV6-5 with TRBJ1-2; 10 bases are a match to TRBD1. Germline CDR1 and CDR2: MNHEY and SVGAGI. J was trimmed by 7 bases and V by 6 bases; bases with no gene match: 5. The CDR3 totals 13 residues. As DNA, the CDR3 is TGTGCCAGCAGGACAGGGGGCGCTTCTGGCTACACCTTC. Translating gives CASRTGGASGYTF.

This clone came up once. The chain links TRBV18 to TRBJ2-3, with D perhaps being TRBD1 or TRBD2 (6 bases each). CDR3 size: 14 residues. The germline gives CDR1 KGHSH, CDR2 LQKENI. The ends were cut back, 5 bases at V and 6 bases at J, with 15 bases in the middle. CDR3 sequence: CASSRDNRGDTQYF. CDR3 nucleotide sequence: TGTGCCAGCTCAAGGGACAACCGGGGGGATACGCAGTATTTT. The full variable domain, rest sourced from reference TRBV18 and TRBJ2-3, is NAGVMQNPRHLVRRRGQEARLRCSPMKGHSHVYWYRQLPEEGLKFMVYLQKENIIDESGMPKERFSAEFPKEGPSILRIQQVVRGDSAAYFCASSRDNRGDTQYFGPGTRLTVL.

The chain joins TRBV10-3 to TRBJ2-1, with 8 bases lining up with TRBD2. There are 14 residues in the CDR3. The V and J ends lost 5 bases and 0 bases, in that order; junction bases with no gene match: 0. Per germline, CDR1 ENHRY and CDR2 SYGVKD. CDR3 sequence: CAISSGSSYNEQFF. In DNA, the CDR3 is TGTGCCATCAGTAGCGGGAGCTCCTACAATGAGCAGTTCTTC.

The chain combines TRBV18 with TRBJ1-4, with 9 bases aligning to TRBD1. V dropped 6 bases and J dropped 5; count of bases not matched to a gene: 4. CDR1 is KGHSH and CDR2 is LQKENI in the germline V gene. The CDR3 is 14 residues long. The CDR3 reads CASSPGQGNEKLFF. Written as DNA, the CDR3 is TGTGCCAGCTCCCCGGGACAGGGAAATGAAAAACTGTTTTTT.

V gene TRBV5-1 combines with J gene TRBJ2-5, with a possible D match to TRBD1 (7 bases). Germline V gene lookup returns CDR1 SGHRS and CDR2 YFSETQ. Trimming took 0 bases from V and 4 from J, leaving 13 bases between them. The CDR3 covers 15 residues. The CDR3 region is CASSLGQGGVETQYF. CDR3 in DNA: TGCGCCAGCAGCTTGGGGCAGGGGGGCGTAGAGACCCAGTACTTC.

The V call is TRBV5-1, the J call TRBJ2-2; 14 bases are a match to TRBD2. The V gene's germline CDR1 is SGHRS and CDR2 YFSETQ. CDR3 length: 19 amino acids. Trimming removed 2 bases from V and 3 bases from J; junction bases left unmatched: 9. In nucleotides, the CDR3 is TGCGCCAGCAGCTTCCCCGGGACTAGCGGGAGAACGGACACCGGGGAGCTGTTTTTT. Residues: CASSFPGTSGRTDTGELFF.

This clone was recorded once. V gene TRBV2 combines with J gene TRBJ1-1, with D uncertain. Germline CDR1 reads SNHLY; CDR2 reads FYNNEI. The V end lost 3 bases, the J end lost 5 bases, and 10 bases lay between the germline ends. CDR3 length: 13 amino acids. As DNA, the CDR3 is TGTGCCAGCAGTGACCTGGGCGATACTGAAGCTTTCTTT. It is translated as CASSDLGDTEAFF. Filled out from reference TRBV2 and TRBJ1-1, the complete variable domain reads EPEVTQTPSHQVTQMGQEVILRCVPISNHLYFYWYRQILGQKVEFLVSFYNNEISEKSEIFDDQFSVERPDGSNFTLKIRSTKLEDSAMYFCASSDLGDTEAFFGQGTRLTVV.

The chain joins TRBV6-5 to TRBJ1-1, with D unclear. Trimming removed 6 bases from V and 1 base from J, with 15 bases in between. Germline V gene lookup returns CDR1 MNHEY and CDR2 SVGAGI. CDR3 length: 15 amino acids. The CDR3 sequence: CASRLGRVGNTEAFF. The CDR3 DNA reads as TGTGCCAGCAGATTGGGAAGGGTTGGGAACACTGAAGCTTTCTTT.

The J gene is TRBJ2-2, the V gene TRBV4-1, with D maybe TRBD1 (5 bases). The CDR3 is 17 amino acids. Germline V gives CDR1 MGHRA, CDR2 YSYEKL. V dropped 0 bases and J dropped 5 bases, with 16 bases sitting between them. For the CDR3, the DNA is TGCGCCAGCAGCCAAGATTGGACGCCAGGGTTAACCGGGGAGCTGTTTTTT. Its translation: CASSQDWTPGLTGELFF.

The chain links TRBV28 to TRBJ1-5; the D gene is possibly TRBD1 (5 bases). V lost 10 bases and J 7 bases, leaving 17 bases between the germline ends. The CDR3 totals 13 residues. Germline V gives CDR1 MDHEN, CDR2 SYDVKM. Here the CDR3 DNA reads TGTGCCATCCGTCTGGAGGGGCTACAGCCCCAGCATTTT. It yields the protein CAIRLEGLQPQHF.

The genes are TRBV29-1 and TRBJ2-7; 7 bases map to TRBD2. In germline, CDR1 is SQVTM, CDR2 ANQGSEA. V was pared by 4 bases and J by 6 bases, with 9 bases of the junction left unmatched. The CDR3 length is 13 residues. The CDR3 spells CSVGRRGFGEQYF. The CDR3 nucleotides are TGCAGCGTTGGACGGCGGGGGTTTGGCGAGCAGTACTTC.

The chain uses TRBV6-4 and TRBJ2-1; D call uncertain. The V and J ends lost 2 bases and 5 bases respectively, with 7 bases between them. Per the germline V gene, CDR1 is MRHNA and CDR2 is SNTAGT. CDR3 length equals 13 residues. The CDR3 region has the DNA TGTGCCAGCAGTGACGGGGATCACAATGAGCAGTTCTTC. Its protein is CASSDGDHNEQFF.

The chain employs TRBV5-1 and TRBJ1-2; D call uncertain. The V gene lost 3 bases and the J gene lost 6 bases, with 12 bases spanning the gap. In germline, CDR1 is SGHRS, CDR2 YFSETQ. The CDR3 runs 13 residues. CDR3 residues: CASSSGNSDGYTF. The DNA of the CDR3 is TGCGCCAGCAGCTCTGGAAATTCCGATGGCTACACCTTC.

The chain links TRBV9 to TRBJ2-3, with D possibly being TRBD2 (6 bases). CDR3 length equals 16 residues. From germline, CDR1 is SGDLS and CDR2 YYNGEE. Trimming stripped 3 bases from V and 2 bases from J, with 16 bases between. Written as DNA, the CDR3 is TGTGCCAGCAGCGGTGGGACCGGGAGAAACACAGATACGCAGTATTTT. This gives the protein CASSGGTGRNTDTQYF.

This chain uses TRBV9 with TRBJ2-7, with D possibly called TRBD1 or TRBD2 (7 bases each). V was cut by 4 bases and J by 5 bases, with 16 bases left in between. The CDR3 is made up of 14 amino acids. CDR1 and CDR2 (germline): SGDLS, YYNGEE. CDR3: CASSQGEGWDEQYF. Here the CDR3 DNA reads TGTGCCAGCAGCCAGGGGGAGGGGTGGGACGAGCAGTACTTC.

This chain links TRBV19 with TRBJ2-7; TRBD1 matches at 8 bases. The CDR3 loop spans 14 amino acids. V gave up 2 bases and J gave up 7 bases; unmatched junction bases: 7. The germline gives CDR1 LNHDA, CDR2 SQIVND (reference sequence). CDR3 sequence (DNA): TGTGCCAGTAGTATATCCAAACAGGGGGGAGAGCAGTACTTC. Its translation is CASSISKQGGEQYF.

The chain joins TRBV11-2 to TRBJ1-2; TRBD1 aligns across 7 bases. Germline CDR1 SGHAT, CDR2 FQNNGV. V dropped 4 bases and J dropped 6; count of bases not matched to a gene: 11. This CDR3 region has 15 residues. This chain's CDR3 is CASSSLRGRLNGYTF. The DNA for the CDR3 is TGTGCCAGCAGCTCTTTAAGGGGGCGCCTCAATGGCTACACCTTC.

The chain employs TRBV5-1 and TRBJ1-2, with D perhaps TRBD1 (6 bases). The CDR3 runs 13 residues. V shed 4 bases and J shed 8 bases, with 15 bases lying between them. CDR1 and CDR2 from the germline V gene are SGHRS and YFSETQ. The CDR3 spells CASSPTGLEGYTF. The CDR3 DNA reads as TGCGCCAGCAGCCCGACAGGATTAGAAGGCTACACCTTC.